Below are 31 T cell receptor beta chains sequenced from a single sample in a study of cytomegalovirus exposure and HLA in healthy donors. PCR was performed using 60 Vbeta and 13 Jbeta primers. Sequencing used immunoSEQ multiplex PCR; TCRdb keeps in-frame clones, though not all of them. The sample shows some 88,000 clones, 65% to 80% of them seen only once. The sample consisted of PBMCs. All receptors come from a woman aged 18-35 years in good health and CMV-seropositive.

The V call is TRBV7-6, the J call TRBJ1-4, with 7 nucleotides matching TRBD1. There are 18 residues in the CDR3. V lost 6 bases and J lost 1; bases outside the gene matches: 14. CDR1 is SGHVS, CDR2 FNYEAQ, per germline. The CDR3 spells CASSLRGTAVGTNEKLFF. DNA of the CDR3: TGTGCCAGCAGTCTGAGGGGGACAGCGGTCGGAACTAATGAAAAACTGTTTTTT.

J is TRBJ1-2 and V is TRBV28; D unclear. Germline-derived CDR1 and CDR2 are MDHEN and SYDVKM. CDR3 length: 13 residues. V was shortened by 7 bases and J by 3 bases, with 12 bases between the two germline ends. The chain's CDR3 is CASNSQEDYGYTF. In nucleotides, the CDR3 is TGTGCCAGCAACTCTCAGGAAGACTATGGCTACACCTTC.

The chain couples TRBV5-1 to TRBJ2-1, with D possibly TRBD1 on 6 matching bases. CDR1 SGHRS and CDR2 YFSETQ come from the germline V gene. With 4 bases removed from V and 0 bases from J, the gap between germline ends came to 14 bases. The CDR3 spans 16 residues. In DNA, the CDR3 is TGCGCCAGCAGCACCTACAGGGCCCTCTCCTACAATGAGCAGTTCTTC. Translation: CASSTYRALSYNEQFF.

The chain has TRBV7-2 and TRBJ2-1, with 8 bases aligning to TRBD2. Germline loops: CDR1 SGHTA, CDR2 FQGNSA. J lost 7 bases, V lost 5 bases, and 10 bases had no gene match. The CDR3 runs 15 residues. The CDR3 nucleotides are TGTGCCAGCAGCCCCAATCCCGGGACTAGTAATGAGCAGTTCTTC. Translated: CASSPNPGTSNEQFF.

The V and J genes are TRBV7-9 and TRBJ2-7; TRBD2 matches 9 bases. This CDR3 region has 15 residues. Looked up from germline, CDR1 is SEHNR and CDR2 is FQNEAQ (reference sequence). Germline trimming cut 1 base from V and 2 bases from J; bases unmatched to any gene: 3. This CDR3 reads CASSLEIAGAYEQYF. CDR3 DNA sequence: TGTGCCAGCAGCTTAGAGATAGCGGGAGCCTACGAGCAGTACTTC. The entire variable domain, with the rest obtained from reference TRBV7-9 and TRBJ2-7, is as follows: DTGVSQNPRHKITKRGQNVTFRCDPISEHNRLYWYRQTLGQGPEFLTYFQNEAQLEKSRLLSDRFSAERPKGSFSTLEIQRTEQGDSAMYLCASSLEIAGAYEQYFGPGTRLTVT.

CDR3 protein: CSVVVAAGELFF. DNA of the CDR3: TGCAGCGTTGTGGTAGCGGCCGGGGAGCTGTTTTTT. This chain connects TRBV29-1 to TRBJ2-2, with D tentatively TRBD2 (6 bases). Germline V gene sequence: CDR1 SQVTM, CDR2 ANQGSEA. The CDR3 sequence is 12 residues long. The V end was cut by 4 bases, the J end by 6 bases, with 9 bases between.

The chain uses TRBV7-2 and TRBJ1-1; no reliable D call. The CDR3 consists of 18 residues. Germline V gene data show CDR1 as SGHTA and CDR2 as FQGNSA. V gave up 5 bases and J gave up 1 base, with 23 bases separating them. CDR3 in DNA: TGTGCCAGCAGCCTAGGAGGTGGCCAGGTGGGGAGGAACACTGAAGCTTTCTTT. Translated, it gives CASSLGGGQVGRNTEAFF.

A word on this clone: At one end, the junction sequence differs from germline, possibly due to a read error. This chain links TRBV5-4 with TRBJ2-5; D is perhaps TRBD2 (6 bases). Germline loops: CDR1 SGHNT, CDR2 YYREEE (reference sequence). The CDR3 spans 13 residues. The CDR3 region has the DNA TGTGCCAGCAGCTTTTTCGGGGGAGGCAGGGTCGACTTC. Protein: CASSFFGGGRVDF.

This chain links TRBV4-2 with TRBJ1-2, with TRBD1 identical over 10 bases. CDR3 length equals 18 residues. The ends lost 0 bases at V and 4 bases at J; junction bases unmatched: 11. Per the germline V gene, CDR1 is LGHNA and CDR2 is YNFKEQ. The CDR3 DNA follows: TGTGCCAGCAGCCAAGAAGGGAGACAGGGGGCGCGTTTCTATGGCTACACCTTC. This encodes CASSQEGRQGARFYGYTF.

A single count supports this clone. V gene TRBV5-1 combines with J gene TRBJ2-5, with a tentative D call TRBD2 (6 bases). The CDR3 totals 15 residues. V lost 0 bases, J lost 1 base, and 10 bases lay in between. Per the germline V gene, CDR1 is SGHRS and CDR2 is YFSETQ. CDR3 in DNA: TGCGCCAGCAGCTTGGCCACGGGGGTCCAAGAGACCCAGTACTTC. Encoded protein: CASSLATGVQETQYF.

The V call is TRBV29-1, the J call TRBJ2-3; 9 positions agree with TRBD2. The CDR3 consists of 14 residues. From germline, CDR1 is SQVTM and CDR2 ANQGSEA. V trimming: 6 bases; J trimming: 6 bases; junction bases outside the gene matches: 10. The CDR3 sequence: CSVVPSGERDTQYF. The CDR3, as DNA: TGCAGCGTCGTACCTAGCGGGGAGAGGGATACGCAGTATTTT.

This clone was observed a handful of times. The chain recombines TRBV7-9 with TRBJ1-2; the D gene is possibly TRBD1 (5 bases). Germline assignment: CDR1 SEHNR and CDR2 FQNEAQ (reference sequence). Trimming shortened V by 8 bases and J by 0 bases, and 19 bases separated the two germline ends. The CDR3 runs to 16 residues. The CDR3 DNA reads as TGTGCCAGCTTCGGCCCGGGGACGGGAGCTAACTATGGCTACACCTTC. It encodes CASFGPGTGANYGYTF.

In its sample, this clone was seen a few times. The chain has TRBV5-4 and TRBJ1-1; 9 bases line up with TRBD1. J gave up 6 bases and V 3 bases, and 6 bases lay outside the gene matches. Per germline, CDR1 SGHNT and CDR2 YYREEE (reference sequence). There are 14 residues in the CDR3. CDR3 nucleotides: TGTGCCAGCAGCTGGGACAGGGCCTCCCCTGAAGCTTTCTTT. It encodes CASSWDRASPEAFF.

This clone was seen a few times. The chain uses TRBV5-6 and TRBJ2-7; unclear D gene. Germline V gene data show CDR1 as SGHDT and CDR2 as YYEEEE. This CDR3 region has 15 residues. Between the trimmed V and J ends, which lost 4 bases and 5 bases, there was a span of 19 bases. The CDR3 loop reads CASSLPGFAWDEQYF. The CDR3 DNA sequence: TGTGCCAGCAGCCTGCCAGGTTTCGCGTGGGACGAGCAGTACTTC. The full variable domain, rest sourced from reference TRBV5-6 and TRBJ2-7, is DAGVTQSPTHLIKTRGQQVTLRCSPKSGHDTVSWYQQALGQGPQFIFQYYEEEERQRGNFPDRFSGHQFPNYSSELNVNALLLGDSALYLCASSLPGFAWDEQYFGPGTRLTVT.

The chain links TRBV5-4 to TRBJ2-1; 15 nucleotides agree with TRBD2. The V segment lost 3 bases and the J segment 9 bases; nucleotides outside the gene matches: 7. The CDR3 spans 16 residues. Germline V gene lookup returns CDR1 SGHNT and CDR2 YYREEE (reference sequence). The CDR3 DNA sequence: TGTGCCAGCAGCTCGGGACTAGCGGGAGGATTTGGTGAGCAGTTCTTC. Translation gives CASSSGLAGGFGEQFF.

The chain employs TRBV7-9 and TRBJ1-4; possibly TRBD1 for D (5 bases). With 1 base removed from V and 8 bases from J, the gap between germline ends came to 17 bases. Germline V gives CDR1 SEHNR, CDR2 FQNEAQ (reference sequence). The CDR3 has 16 residues. CDR3 coding DNA: TGTGCCAGCAGCTTAGTAATGGGGACTGGACGGGAAAAACTGTTTTTT. Translated: CASSLVMGTGREKLFF. The entire variable domain, with the rest obtained from reference TRBV7-9 and TRBJ1-4, is as follows: DTGVSQNPRHKITKRGQNVTFRCDPISEHNRLYWYRQTLGQGPEFLTYFQNEAQLEKSRLLSDRFSAERPKGSFSTLEIQRTEQGDSAMYLCASSLVMGTGREKLFFGSGTQLSVL.

This sequence joins TRBV27 and TRBJ2-7; D might be TRBD2 (5 bases). Germline loops: CDR1 MNHEY, CDR2 SMNVEV (reference sequence). The CDR3 is 16 residues long. V lost 8 bases and J lost 2, with 22 bases in between. The chain's CDR3 is CASFTRAAPQTYEQYF. The CDR3 DNA reads TGTGCCAGCTTCACGAGGGCAGCGCCCCAGACCTACGAGCAGTACTTC.

This clone was observed a single time. V is TRBV29-1 and J is TRBJ2-7; 7 bases line up with TRBD1. The CDR3 is 14 residues long. Germline V lookup: CDR1 SQVTM, CDR2 ANQGSEA. V lost 6 bases, J lost 0 bases, and 8 bases stayed unmatched. CDR3 nucleotide sequence: TGCAGCGTAGCCGGGACAGCCAACTCCTACGAGCAGTACTTC. It yields the protein CSVAGTANSYEQYF.

The chain has TRBV28 and TRBJ2-3, with D unclear. Germline V gives CDR1 MDHEN, CDR2 SYDVKM. V lost 6 bases and J 2 bases, leaving 3 bases between the germline ends. The CDR3 sequence is 11 residues long. CDR3 in amino acids: CASSYTDTQYF. The CDR3 DNA reads TGTGCCAGCAGCTACACAGATACGCAGTATTTT. The full variable domain, its missing parts supplied by reference TRBV28 and TRBJ2-3, is DVKVTQSSRYLVKRTGEKVFLECVQDMDHENMFWYRQDPGLGLRLIYFSYDVKMKEKGDIPEGYSVSREKKERFSLILESASTNQTSMYLCASSYTDTQYFGPGTRLTVL.

This clone was counted a few times. The chain links TRBV28 to TRBJ2-1; D gene unclear. The ends were cut back, 5 bases at V and 6 bases at J, with 5 bases in the middle. The germline gives CDR1 MDHEN, CDR2 SYDVKM. CDR3 length: 11 amino acids. The CDR3 DNA reads TGTGCCAGCAGTCCCCTCAATGAGCAGTTCTTC. Encoded protein: CASSPLNEQFF.

The rearrangement joins TRBV7-2 to TRBJ2-7, with 8 positions matching TRBD1. Germline trimming cut 6 bases from V and 3 bases from J; bases unmatched to any gene: 4. There are 13 residues in the CDR3. Germline values: CDR1 SGHTA, CDR2 FQGNSA. CDR3 in amino acids: CASRTGAIYEQYF. CDR3 coding DNA: TGTGCCAGCAGGACAGGGGCTATCTACGAGCAGTACTTC.

J is TRBJ1-1 and V is TRBV18, with TRBD1 identical over 8 bases. Germline lookup yields CDR1 KGHSH and CDR2 LQKENI. Trimming took 8 bases from V and 4 from J; bases not matched to a gene: 9. The CDR3 extends over 14 amino acids. In DNA, the CDR3 is TGTGCCAGCGGACCGGGACAGGAGCCCACTGAAGCTTTCTTT. This sequence encodes CASGPGQEPTEAFF.

The rearrangement uses TRBV7-9 and TRBJ1-1; a possible D gene is TRBD1 (6 bases). The germline gives CDR1 SEHNR, CDR2 FQNEAQ (reference sequence). The CDR3 is 13 residues long. V was clipped by 4 bases and J by 6 bases, with 12 bases between them. The CDR3 loop reads CASSSRGGPEAFF. Written as DNA, the CDR3 is TGTGCCAGCAGCTCCAGGGGCGGCCCTGAAGCTTTCTTT.

This chain joins TRBV7-2 and TRBJ1-3; D unresolved. The CDR3 contains 15 residues. From germline, CDR1 is SGHTA and CDR2 FQGNSA. The ends were cut back, 1 base at V and 1 base at J, with 8 bases in the middle. The CDR3 DNA reads TGTGCCAGCAGCTTAGGTAGCCTTTCTGGAAACACCATATATTTT. It yields the protein CASSLGSLSGNTIYF.

This chain uses TRBV10-3 with TRBJ1-5; TRBD1 might be the D (5 bases). This CDR3 comprises 12 residues. Germline V CDR1 and CDR2: ENHRY, SYGVKD. Trimming cost V 8 bases and J 4 bases, with 9 bases left between them. The CDR3 here is CAISGGNQPQHF. In DNA, the CDR3 is TGTGCCATCTCCGGGGGAAATCAGCCCCAGCATTTT.

This clone was found once. The chain couples TRBV28 to TRBJ1-5; no reliable D call. V was shortened by 4 bases and J by 7 bases, with 8 bases between the two germline ends. The CDR3 length is 12 residues. The germline V gene has CDR1 MDHEN and CDR2 SYDVKM. CDR3 amino acids: CASSSIGQPQHF. DNA for the CDR3: TGTGCCAGCAGTTCGATCGGGCAGCCCCAGCATTTT.

In nucleotides, the CDR3 is TGCAGCGTTCGTCTAGGCCCGGGGTCCTACAATGAGCAGTTCTTC. Its protein product is CSVRLGPGSYNEQFF. The V gene is TRBV29-1, the J gene TRBJ2-1; possibly TRBD2 for D (5 bases). Germline V gene sequence: CDR1 SQVTM, CDR2 ANQGSEA. Between the trimmed V and J ends, which lost 5 bases and 1 base, there was a span of 15 bases. This CDR3 has 15 amino acids.

The rearrangement links TRBV29-1 to TRBJ1-1; no reliable D call. The V end was cut by 4 bases, the J end by 3 bases, with 12 bases between. CDR1 SQVTM and CDR2 ANQGSEA come from the germline V gene. CDR3 length: 13 amino acids. For the CDR3, the DNA is TGCAGCGTTGGGTCTAGGTACGACACTGAAGCTTTCTTT. Protein sequence: CSVGSRYDTEAFF.

V gene TRBV19 combines with J gene TRBJ1-5; D is unclear. V was shortened by 7 bases and J by 0 bases, with 10 bases between the two germline ends. The germline V gene encodes CDR1 LNHDA and CDR2 SQIVND (reference sequence). The length of the CDR3 is 14 residues. CDR3 loop: CASKSRDSNQPQHF. For the CDR3, the DNA is TGTGCCAGTAAATCTCGGGATAGCAATCAGCCCCAGCATTTT.

The chain has TRBV15 and TRBJ2-2; D gene ambiguous. Germline V CDR1 and CDR2: LNHNV, YYDKDF (reference sequence). The CDR3 has 15 amino acids. V dropped 1 base and J dropped 0 bases, with 6 bases sitting between them. In DNA, the CDR3 is TGTGCCACCAGCAGAGGGGCAGCGAACACCGGGGAGCTGTTTTTT. It is translated as CATSRGAANTGELFF.

The chain uses TRBV6-1 and TRBJ1-2; D not resolved. This CDR3 contains 13 residues. Germline V gene sequence: CDR1 MNHNS, CDR2 SASEGT. Trimming took 4 bases from V and 2 from J, leaving 8 bases between them. The DNA for the CDR3 is TGTGCCAGCAGTGTACGTCAGAACTATGGCTACACCTTC. Translated, it gives CASSVRQNYGYTF.